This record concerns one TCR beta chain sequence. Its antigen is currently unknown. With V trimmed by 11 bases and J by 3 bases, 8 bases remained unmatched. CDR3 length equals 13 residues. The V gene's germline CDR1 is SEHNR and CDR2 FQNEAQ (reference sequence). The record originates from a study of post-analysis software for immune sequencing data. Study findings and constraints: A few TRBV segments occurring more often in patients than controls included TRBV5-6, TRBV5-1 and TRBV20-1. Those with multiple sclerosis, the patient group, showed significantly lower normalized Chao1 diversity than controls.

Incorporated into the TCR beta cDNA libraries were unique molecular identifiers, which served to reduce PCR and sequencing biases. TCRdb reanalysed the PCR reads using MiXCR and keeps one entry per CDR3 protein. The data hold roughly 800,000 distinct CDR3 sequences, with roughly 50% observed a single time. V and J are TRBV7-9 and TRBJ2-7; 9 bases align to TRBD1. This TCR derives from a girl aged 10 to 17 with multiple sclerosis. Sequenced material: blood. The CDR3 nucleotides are TGTGCCGCTCAACAGGGGGCAGACTACGAGCAGTACTTC. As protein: CAAQQGADYEQYF.